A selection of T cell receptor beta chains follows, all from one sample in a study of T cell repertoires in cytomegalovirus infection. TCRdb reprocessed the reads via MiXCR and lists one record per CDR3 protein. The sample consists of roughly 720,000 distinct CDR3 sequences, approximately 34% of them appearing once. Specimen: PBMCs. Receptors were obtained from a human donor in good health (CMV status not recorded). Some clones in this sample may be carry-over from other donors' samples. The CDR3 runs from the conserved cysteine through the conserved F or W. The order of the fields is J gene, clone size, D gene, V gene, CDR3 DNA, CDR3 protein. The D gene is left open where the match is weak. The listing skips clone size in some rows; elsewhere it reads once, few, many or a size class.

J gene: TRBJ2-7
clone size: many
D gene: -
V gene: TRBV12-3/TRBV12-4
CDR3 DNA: TGTGCCAGCAGCAGACGGTCCTACGAGCAGTACTTC
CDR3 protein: CASSRRSYEQYF

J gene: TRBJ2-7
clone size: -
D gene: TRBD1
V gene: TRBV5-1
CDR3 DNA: TGCGCCAGCAGCACCGGACAGGCCACCTACGAGCAGTACTTC
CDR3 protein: CASSTGQATYEQYF

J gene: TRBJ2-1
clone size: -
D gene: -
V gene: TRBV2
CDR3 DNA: TGTGCCAGCGCGGCGAGCCCGAAACGGGATGAGCAGTTCTTC
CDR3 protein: CASAASPKRDEQFF

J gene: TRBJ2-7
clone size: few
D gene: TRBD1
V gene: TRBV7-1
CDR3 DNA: TGTGCCAGCAGCGTGGACAGGGGGCTTGACGAGCAGTACTTC
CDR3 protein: CASSVDRGLDEQYF

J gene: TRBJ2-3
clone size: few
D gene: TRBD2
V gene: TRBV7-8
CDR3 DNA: TGTGCCAGCAGCTCCCCGGGACTAGCAGAAAGAGATACGCAGTATTTT
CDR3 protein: CASSSPGLAERDTQYF

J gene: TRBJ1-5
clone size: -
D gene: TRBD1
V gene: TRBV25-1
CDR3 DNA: TGTGCCAGCAGTGAATCCCGTGGGACAGAGAGCAATCAGCCCCAGCATTTT
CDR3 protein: CASSESRGTESNQPQHF

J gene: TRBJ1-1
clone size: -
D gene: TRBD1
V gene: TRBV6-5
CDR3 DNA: TGTGCCAGCAGTCCTATGGCGAACACAGGGGAAACTGAAGCTTTCTTT
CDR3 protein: CASSPMANTGETEAFF

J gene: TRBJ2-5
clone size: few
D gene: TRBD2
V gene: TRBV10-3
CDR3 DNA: TGTGCCATCAGTAGGCTGGGACTGGGGGGGCAAGAGACCCAGTACTTC
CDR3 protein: CAISRLGLGGQETQYF

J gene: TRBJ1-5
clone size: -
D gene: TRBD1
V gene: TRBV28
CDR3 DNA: TGTGCCACCAAAAGGACAGGACTCAATCAGCCCCAGCATTTT
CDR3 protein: CATKRTGLNQPQHF

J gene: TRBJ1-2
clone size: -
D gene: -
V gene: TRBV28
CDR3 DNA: TGTGCCACCAGAAACTATGGCTACACCTTC
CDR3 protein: CATRNYGYTF

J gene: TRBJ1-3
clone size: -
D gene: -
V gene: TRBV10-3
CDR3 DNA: TGTGCCATCGGGAGACAGGATTCGTCTGGAAACACCATATATTTT
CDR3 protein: CAIGRQDSSGNTIYF

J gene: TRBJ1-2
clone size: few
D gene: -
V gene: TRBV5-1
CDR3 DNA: TGCGCCAGCAGCTTGCTCGGAGGGGGATCGGACTATGGCTACACCTTC
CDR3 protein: CASSLLGGGSDYGYTF

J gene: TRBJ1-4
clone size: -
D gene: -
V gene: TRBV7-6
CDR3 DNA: TGTGCCAGCAGCTTTCGTGACGGCACTGAAAAACTGTTTTTT
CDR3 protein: CASSFRDGTEKLFF

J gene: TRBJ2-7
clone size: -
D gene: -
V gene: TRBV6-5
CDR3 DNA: TGTGCCAGCAGTTACTCTAGGGGGTGCACGGACGAGCAGTACTTC
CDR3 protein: CASSYSRGCTDEQYF

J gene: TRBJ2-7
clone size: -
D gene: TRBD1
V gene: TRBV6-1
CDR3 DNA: TGTGCCAGCAGTCGACAGGGGGCGAGGTACGAGCAGTACTTC
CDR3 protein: CASSRQGARYEQYF

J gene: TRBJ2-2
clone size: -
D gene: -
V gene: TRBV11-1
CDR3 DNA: TGTGCCAGCAGCTTAATAGGCCGCACCGGGGAGCTGTTTTTT
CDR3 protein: CASSLIGRTGELFF

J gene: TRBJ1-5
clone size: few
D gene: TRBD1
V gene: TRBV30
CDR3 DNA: TGTGCCTGGAGGGACAGGGGGCGCGGATTAGGTCAGCCCCAGCATTTT
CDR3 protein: CAWRDRGRGLGQPQHF

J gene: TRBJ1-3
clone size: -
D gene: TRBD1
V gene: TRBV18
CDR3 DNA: TGTGCCAGCTCACCATTGACAGGGGCTGGAAACACCATATATTTT
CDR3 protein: CASSPLTGAGNTIYF

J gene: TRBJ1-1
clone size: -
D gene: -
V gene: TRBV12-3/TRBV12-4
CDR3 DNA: TGTGCCAGCAGTCCTTATCGGACCGGGAACACTGAAGCTTTCTTT
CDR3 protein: CASSPYRTGNTEAFF

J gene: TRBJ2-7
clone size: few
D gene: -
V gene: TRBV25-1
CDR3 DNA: TGTGCCAGCAGTGAATTGGGGGATAACTACGAGCAGTACTTC
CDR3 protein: CASSELGDNYEQYF

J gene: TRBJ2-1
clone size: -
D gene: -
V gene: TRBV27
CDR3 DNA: TGTGCCAGCAGGACAGCAGCCGAGACCACCTACAATGAGCAGTTCTTC
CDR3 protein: CASRTAAETTYNEQFF

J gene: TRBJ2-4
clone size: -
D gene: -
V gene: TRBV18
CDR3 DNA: TGTGCCAGCTCACCACTTACAGGGAGAGCGGTAGCCAAAAACATTCAGTACTTC
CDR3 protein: CASSPLTGRAVAKNIQYF

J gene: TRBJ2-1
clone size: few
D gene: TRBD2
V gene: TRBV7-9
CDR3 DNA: TGTGCCAGCAGCTTAACCGAACTAGCGGGAGCCTACAATGAGCAGTTCTTC
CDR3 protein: CASSLTELAGAYNEQFF

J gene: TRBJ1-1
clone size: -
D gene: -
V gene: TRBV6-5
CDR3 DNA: TGTGCCAGCAGTTACTCGATTCCCCCGAACACTGAAGCTTTCTTT
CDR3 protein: CASSYSIPPNTEAFF

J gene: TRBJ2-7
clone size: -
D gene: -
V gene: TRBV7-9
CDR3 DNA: TGTGCCAGCAGCTTACCGGGGATGAGAAACGAGCAGTACTTC
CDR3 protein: CASSLPGMRNEQYF

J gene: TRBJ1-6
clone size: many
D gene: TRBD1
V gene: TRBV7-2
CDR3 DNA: TGTGCCAGCAGCCGAAGACAGGGCCTTCTAGGGGAATCACCCCTCCACTTT
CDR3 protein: CASSRRQGLLGESPLHF

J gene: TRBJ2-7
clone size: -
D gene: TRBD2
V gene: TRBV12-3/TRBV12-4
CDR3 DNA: TGTGCCAGCAGTTTGGTAGCGGGGGTCAACCCATCCTACGAGCAGTACTTC
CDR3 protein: CASSLVAGVNPSYEQYF

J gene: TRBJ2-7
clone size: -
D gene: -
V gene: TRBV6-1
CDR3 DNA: TGTGCCAGCAGAATTACAGTTACCTACGAGCAGTACTTC
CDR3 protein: CASRITVTYEQYF

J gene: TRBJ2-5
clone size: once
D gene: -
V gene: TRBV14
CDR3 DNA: TGTGCCAGCTGCCAATTCGGGGGGCGGCAAGAGACCCAGTACTTC
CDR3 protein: CASCQFGGRQETQYF

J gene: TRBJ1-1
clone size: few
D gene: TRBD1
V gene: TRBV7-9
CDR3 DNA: TGTGCCAGCAGCCCCTGGACAGGGGGCCTGAACACTGAAGCTTTCTTT
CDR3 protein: CASSPWTGGLNTEAFF

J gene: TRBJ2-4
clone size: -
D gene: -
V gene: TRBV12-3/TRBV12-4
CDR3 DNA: TGTGCCAGCAGTTTTAAGGGAGCCAAAAACATTCAGTACTTC
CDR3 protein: CASSFKGAKNIQYF

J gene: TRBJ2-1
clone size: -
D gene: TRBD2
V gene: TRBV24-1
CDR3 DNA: TGTGACACCAGCCAGGGACTAGCTGAAAACGTCGGGCAGTTCTTC
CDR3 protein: CDTSQGLAENVGQFF

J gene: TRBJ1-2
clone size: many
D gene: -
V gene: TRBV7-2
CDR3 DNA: TGTGCCAGCAGTCACGGGGGGGGGCGTTATGGCTACACCTTC
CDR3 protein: CASSHGGGRYGYTF

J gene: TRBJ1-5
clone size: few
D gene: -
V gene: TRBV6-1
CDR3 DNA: TGTGCCAGCAGTCCGGCAGGGCCCTTTCAGCCCCAGCATTTT
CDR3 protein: CASSPAGPFQPQHF

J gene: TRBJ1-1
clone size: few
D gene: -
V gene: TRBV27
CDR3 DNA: TGTGCCAGCAGATCCCCACCGGGACGACCGACTTTCTTT
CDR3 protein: CASRSPPGRPTFF

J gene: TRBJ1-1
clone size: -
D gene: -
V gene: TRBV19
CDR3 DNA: TGTGCCAGCTATCGCGGAGGGTGGGAAACTGAAGCTTTCTTT
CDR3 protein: CASYRGGWETEAFF

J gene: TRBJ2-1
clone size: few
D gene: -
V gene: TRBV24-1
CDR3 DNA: TGTGCCACCAGTGATTCTTACTACGACCAGTTCTTC
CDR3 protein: CATSDSYYDQFF

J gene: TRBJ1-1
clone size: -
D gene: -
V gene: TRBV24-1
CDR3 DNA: TGTGCCACCTCCCGGGGGGGGAACACTGAAGCTTTCTTT
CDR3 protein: CATSRGGNTEAFF

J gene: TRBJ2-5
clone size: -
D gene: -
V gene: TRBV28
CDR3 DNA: TGTGCCAGCAGCCCACTGGAGGGAGTGGTGGGAGAGACCCAGTACTTC
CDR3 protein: CASSPLEGVVGETQYF

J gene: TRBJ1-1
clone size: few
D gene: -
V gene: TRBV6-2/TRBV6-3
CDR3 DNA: TGTGCCAGCAGGCGGACAGACACCGACACTGAAGCTTTCTTT
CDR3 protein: CASRRTDTDTEAFF

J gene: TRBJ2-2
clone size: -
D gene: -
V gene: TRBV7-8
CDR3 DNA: TGTGCCAGCAGCCCCTTCGGGGGGCAAAGGAACACCGGGGAGCTGTTTTTT
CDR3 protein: CASSPFGGQRNTGELFF

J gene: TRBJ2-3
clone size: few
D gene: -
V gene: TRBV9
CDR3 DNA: TGTGCCAGCAGCGTAGAACTATACCCAGGGTCGTCAGATACGCAGTATTTT
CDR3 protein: CASSVELYPGSSDTQYF

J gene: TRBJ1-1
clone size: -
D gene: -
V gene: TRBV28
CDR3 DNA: TGTGCCAGCATGGGGGATATGCACACTGAAGCTTTCTTT
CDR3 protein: CASMGDMHTEAFF

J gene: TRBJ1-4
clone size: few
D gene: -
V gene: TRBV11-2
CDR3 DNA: TGTGCCAGCAGCTTAGTTTCCGGGACGGCCAGAGAAAAACTGTTTTTT
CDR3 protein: CASSLVSGTAREKLFF

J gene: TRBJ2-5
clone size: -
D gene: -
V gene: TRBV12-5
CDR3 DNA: TGTGGTAGTGGTTTGGGGGGTTCGGCGACCCAGTACTTC
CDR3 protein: CGSGLGGSATQYF

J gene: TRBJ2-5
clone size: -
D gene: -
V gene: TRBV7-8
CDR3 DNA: TGTGCCAGCAACCCCAGGACAGCTCAAGAGACCCAGTACTTC
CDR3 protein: CASNPRTAQETQYF

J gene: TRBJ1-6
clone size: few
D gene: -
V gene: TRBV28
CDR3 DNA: TGTGCCAGCAGTCCTCCTGGGGGGCTGGGAAGCGGACCCCTCCACTTT
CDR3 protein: CASSPPGGLGSGPLHF

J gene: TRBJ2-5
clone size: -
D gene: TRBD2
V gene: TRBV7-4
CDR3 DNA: TGTGCCAGCAGCTTAGGACTAGCGGGAGGATCGGCGGAGACCCAGTACTTC
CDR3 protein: CASSLGLAGGSAETQYF

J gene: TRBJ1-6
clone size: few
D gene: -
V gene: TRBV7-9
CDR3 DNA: TGTGCCAGCAGCACCCAGGGAGGACACAGCTCACCCCTCCACTTT
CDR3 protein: CASSTQGGHSSPLHF

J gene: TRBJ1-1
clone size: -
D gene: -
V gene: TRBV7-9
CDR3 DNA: TGTGCCAGCAGCTCGCGGGGGGGATCAGGAGAAGCTTTCTTT
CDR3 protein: CASSSRGGSGEAFF

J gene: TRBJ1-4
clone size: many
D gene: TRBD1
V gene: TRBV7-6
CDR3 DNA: TGTGCCAGCAGCCCGGGGACAGTCGGTGGTGAAAAACTGTTTTTT
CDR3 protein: CASSPGTVGGEKLFF

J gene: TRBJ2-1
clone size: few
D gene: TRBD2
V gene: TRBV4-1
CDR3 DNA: TGCGCCAGCAGCCAAGTACTAGCGGGACGTTACAATGAGCAGTTCTTC
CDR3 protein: CASSQVLAGRYNEQFF

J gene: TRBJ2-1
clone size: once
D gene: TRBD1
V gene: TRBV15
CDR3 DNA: TGTGCCACCAGCAGACCCGGACAGGGGAGTGGCCCCGGGAATGAGCAGTTATTC
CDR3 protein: CATSRPGQGSGPGNEQLF